This is a list of T cell receptor beta chains from one sample in a study of blood T cell repertoires in COVID-19. The table came from immunoSEQ multiplex PCR; TCRdb's copy has only in-frame clones and leaves some out. The data contain 150,000 to 200,000 clones, roughly 84% of them singletons. What was sequenced was peripheral blood. The receptors shown here come from a man in his fifties or sixties with active or convalescent COVID-19. Each CDR3 is given with its conserved first and last residue. D genes are given only for firm matches. Clone size is stated in some rows and not others, as once, few, many or a class when expanded.

TRBJ2-7 | NA | TRBV5-1 | TRBD1 | TGCGCCAGCAGCTTAGAGGGGGCAGGAGAGCAGTACTTC | CASSLEGAGEQYF
TRBJ2-5 | NA | TRBV24-1 | NA | TGTGCCACCAGTGTCGGGGGTTGGGGGGAAGAGACCCAGTACTTC | CATSVGGWGEETQYF
TRBJ2-1 | NA | TRBV5-4 | TRBD1 | TGTGCCAGCAGCTTTTCCGGGACAGGGGGATTAAATGAGCAGTTCTTC | CASSFSGTGGLNEQFF
TRBJ2-3 | NA | TRBV10-3 | TRBD2 | TGTGCCATCAGTGAGCCTAGCGGGAGGGCCAGGGATACGCAGTATTTT | CAISEPSGRARDTQYF
TRBJ1-2 | NA | TRBV5-5 | NA | TGTGCCAGCAGCCCCGACAGCCACTATGGCTACACCTTC | CASSPDSHYGYTF
TRBJ1-2 | NA | TRBV3-1/TRBV3-2 | NA | TGTGCCAGCAGCCAGAACGGGGAGAGTGGCTACACCTTC | CASSQNGESGYTF
TRBJ2-5 | NA | TRBV7-2 | NA | TGTGCCAGCAGCCGCAAAACCCCCAGCGGGCATAAAGAGACCCAGTACTTC | CASSRKTPSGHKETQYF
TRBJ2-7 | NA | TRBV5-1 | TRBD1 | TGCGCCAGCAGCCCGCAGGGCAGGGGGCGGTACGAGCAGTACTTC | CASSPQGRGRYEQYF
TRBJ1-5 | NA | TRBV6-5 | TRBD1 | TGTGCCAGCAGTCCAGGACAGGCTCCTCGGCCCCAGCATTTT | CASSPGQAPRPQHF
TRBJ1-1 | NA | TRBV18 | TRBD1 | TGTGCCAGCTCACCCCAGGGACAGGGGATCCCCTATTGGCGGACTGAAGCTTTCTTT | CASSPQGQGIPYWRTEAFF
TRBJ2-3 | NA | TRBV18 | NA | TGTGCCAGCTCACCACCCGACCGGGTAGATACGCAGTATTTT | CASSPPDRVDTQYF
TRBJ2-3 | NA | TRBV7-9 | TRBD1 | TGTGCCAGCAGCTTAGCTTGGACAGGGTCCTCTAGCACAGATACGCAGTATTTT | CASSLAWTGSSSTDTQYF
TRBJ2-3 | NA | TRBV9 | TRBD2 | TGTGCCAGCAGCGCGAGCGGGAGAAGCACAGATACGCAGTATTTT | CASSASGRSTDTQYF
TRBJ1-5 | few | TRBV4-1 | NA | TGCGCCAGCAGCCCCGGGGGGGGAGGCAATCAGCCCCAGCATTTT | CASSPGGGGNQPQHF
TRBJ2-1 | NA | TRBV6-2/TRBV6-3 | TRBD2 | TGTGCCAGCAGTTACCCCGGGGAGGGACTAGCGGGGGAGAGCTCCTACAATGAGCAGTTCTTC | CASSYPGEGLAGESSYNEQFF